Listed below are T cell receptor beta chains from one sample, sequenced in a study of T-cell reconstitution after alpha-beta-depleted transplantation in children. MiXCR, applied by TCRdb to the PCR reads, yields one record per CDR3 protein. The repertoire consists of fewer than 550,000 distinct CDR3 sequences, with approximately 10% occurring once and the leading ten covering approximately 5%. Sequencing was performed on PBMCs from the stem cell graft donor, taken from the stem cell graft. The receptors derive from a human donor who donated a stem cell graft to a child with acute myeloid leukemia. Both conserved end residues are part of each CDR3.

cdr3_aa j_call v_call cdr3_length
CGSYSGDYYGYTF TRBJ1-2 TRBV30 13
CASSTGQRNIQYF TRBJ2-4 TRBV5-1 13
CSARDETSGFSDTQYF TRBJ2-3 TRBV20-1 16
CASGLVSLRTANTGELFF TRBJ2-2 TRBV12-5 18
CASSTMGTSGKLFF TRBJ1-4 TRBV7-9 14
CASSLEGGNNSPLHF TRBJ1-6 TRBV5-1 15
CSARDRDRGSYNEQFF TRBJ2-1 TRBV20-1 16
CASSPLIGESSDTQYF TRBJ2-3 TRBV4-1 16
CASSHTLKPYNEQFF TRBJ2-1 TRBV5-6 15
CSARRRGSSYNEQFF TRBJ2-1 TRBV20-1 15
CRAGFSGSVYEQFF TRBJ2-1 TRBV20-1 14
CASSLSRGSSYNEQFF TRBJ2-1 TRBV7-6 16
CASSPDTSWPQHF TRBJ1-5 TRBV18 13
CASSLQQNTEAFF TRBJ1-1 TRBV7-8 13
CASSFTGLNYGYTF TRBJ1-2 TRBV7-9 14
CASKYRGETSTDTQYF TRBJ2-3 TRBV6-2/TRBV6-3 16
CASRGDSFNEQFF TRBJ2-1 TRBV6-1 13